The next 2 T cell receptor beta chains were all read from a single sample in a study of T cell responses to AZD1222 COVID-19 vaccine. Assay used: immunoSEQ multiplex PCR; TCRdb lists only in-frame clones, some missing. In the table there are 150,000 to 200,000 clones, approximately 94% of which are singletons. This specimen was peripheral blood, taken 28 days after the second AZD1222 dose. The receptor set was obtained from an adult who received the AZD1222 COVID-19 vaccine.

The DNA of the CDR3 is TGTGCCAGCAGTGAATTCACAGGCGCTAACTATGGCTACACCTTC. Protein sequence: CASSEFTGANYGYTF. The chain is built from TRBV6-1 and TRBJ1-2; TRBD1 might be the D (5 bases). Germline assignment: CDR1 MNHNS and CDR2 SASEGT. This CDR3 comprises 15 residues. Between the trimmed V and J ends, which lost 2 bases and 0 bases, there was a span of 10 bases.

The V and J genes are TRBV6-1 and TRBJ1-5; TRBD1 might be the D (5 bases). Between the trimmed V and J ends, which lost 1 base and 6 bases, there was a span of 7 bases. The CDR3 runs 13 residues. In germline, CDR1 is MNHNS, CDR2 SASEGT. The CDR3 loop reads CASSEERGQPQHF. The CDR3 DNA reads TGTGCCAGCAGTGAAGAGAGGGGTCAGCCCCAGCATTTT.